Shown below are 22 T cell receptor beta chains from a single sample sequenced in a study of blood T cell repertoires in COVID-19. Sequencing used immunoSEQ multiplex PCR; TCRdb keeps in-frame clones, though not all of them. The table has fewer than 450,000 clones, 85% to 90% seen once. The sample consisted of PBMCs or T cells enriched from blood (not recorded which). The source is a woman under 30 who had recovered from COVID-19.

The V gene is TRBV24-1, the J gene TRBJ1-2; 7 nucleotides align to TRBD1. V gave up 5 bases and J gave up 8 bases; unmatched junction bases: 4. The CDR3 sequence is 12 residues long. Germline V lookup: CDR1 KGHDR, CDR2 SFDVKD. CDR3: CATSGTGGGYTF. DNA of the CDR3: TGTGCCACCAGTGGGACAGGAGGAGGCTACACCTTC.

V and J are TRBV9 and TRBJ2-7, with TRBD1 identical over 9 bases. J gave up 7 bases and V 0 bases, and 8 bases lay outside the gene matches. The germline V gene encodes CDR1 SGDLS and CDR2 YYNGEE. CDR3 length equals 15 residues. CDR3 in DNA: TGTGCCAGCAGCGTAGGGGGACAGGGATCGGAGGAGCAGTACTTC. Translated: CASSVGGQGSEEQYF.

This chain connects TRBV5-6 to TRBJ1-5; D remains ambiguous. The CDR3 sequence is 14 residues long. Germline lookup yields CDR1 SGHDT and CDR2 YYEEEE. V was pared by 5 bases and J by 3 bases, with 12 bases between. CDR3 amino acids: CASSPSGYNQPQHF. As DNA, the CDR3 is TGTGCCAGCAGTCCTTCGGGGTACAATCAGCCCCAGCATTTT.

The rearrangement links TRBV5-4 to TRBJ2-5; 9 bases match TRBD2. V lost 4 bases, J lost 7 bases, and 23 bases stayed unmatched. The CDR3 consists of 19 residues. Germline CDR1 reads SGHNT; CDR2 reads YYREEE (reference sequence). The CDR3 reads CASSPRPRGERGVGGTQYF. CDR3 nucleotide sequence: TGTGCCAGCAGCCCCCGCCCACGAGGGGAGCGGGGGGTTGGTGGGACCCAGTACTTC.

V usage is TRBV4-3 and J usage is TRBJ1-2; D is perhaps TRBD1 (6 bases). V was clipped by 6 bases and J by 4 bases, with 21 bases between them. The germline CDR1 and CDR2 sequences are LGHNA and YSLEER. This CDR3 has 16 residues. The CDR3 is CASSPNDGGWGYGYTF. CDR3 sequence (DNA): TGCGCCAGCAGTCCAAATGATGGGGGCTGGGGCTATGGCTACACCTTC.

The chain combines TRBV30 with TRBJ1-1; D is uncertain. Per the germline V gene, CDR1 is GTSNPN and CDR2 is SVGIG (reference sequence). The CDR3 has 12 amino acids. Trimming removed 2 bases from V and 13 bases from J, with 17 bases in between. CDR3 residues: CAWSNDYLVGFF. CDR3 coding DNA: TGTGCCTGGAGTAACGACTACCTCGTAGGTTTCTTT.

J is TRBJ1-4 and V is TRBV12-5, with D possibly TRBD1 on 6 matching bases. V was pared by 0 bases and J by 8 bases, with 7 bases between. Germline V gene data show CDR1 as LGHNT and CDR2 as FRNRAP. The CDR3 sequence is 13 residues long. The CDR3 coding sequence is TGTGCTAGTGGTTTGGTACAGGGAGAAAAACTGTTTTTT. It encodes CASGLVQGEKLFF.

This chain connects TRBV6-5 to TRBJ2-7; no clear D. The V end was cut by 5 bases, the J end by 5 bases, with 13 bases between. Germline loops: CDR1 MNHEY, CDR2 SVGAGI. This CDR3 spans 13 amino acids. The CDR3 region is CASSPRVRHEQYF. CDR3 nucleotide sequence: TGTGCCAGCAGTCCACGGGTTCGGCACGAGCAGTACTTC.

The chain links TRBV5-1 to TRBJ2-3, with TRBD2 identical over 8 bases. This CDR3 has 16 residues. Trimming cost V 3 bases and J 5 bases; bases outside gene matches: 11. Germline V gene lookup returns CDR1 SGHRS and CDR2 YFSETQ. The CDR3 DNA reads TGCGCCAGCAGCTCACCCTCCGGGACTAGGAGAGATACGCAGTATTTT. Amino acids: CASSSPSGTRRDTQYF.

The rearrangement joins TRBV7-9 to TRBJ1-1, with 7 bases identical to TRBD1. The V gene end was trimmed by 1 base and the J gene end by 1 base; junction bases not matched to a gene: 6. CDR3 length equals 16 residues. Germline CDR1 is SEHNR and CDR2 is FQNEAQ (reference sequence). Here the CDR3 DNA reads TGTGCCAGCAGCTTAGTCGGAGGGGGCCAGAACACTGAAGCTTTCTTT. Encoded protein: CASSLVGGGQNTEAFF.

The rearrangement uses TRBV5-6 and TRBJ2-1; D gene uncertain. V dropped 4 bases and J dropped 5 bases, with 10 bases sitting between them. The germline V gene encodes CDR1 SGHDT and CDR2 YYEEEE. The CDR3 extends over 13 amino acids. As DNA, the CDR3 is TGTGCCAGCAGCCTACAGTTTGACAATGAGCAGTTCTTC. Its translation is CASSLQFDNEQFF. The full variable domain, with the rest looked up from reference TRBV5-6 and TRBJ2-1, is DAGVTQSPTHLIKTRGQQVTLRCSPKSGHDTVSWYQQALGQGPQFIFQYYEEEERQRGNFPDRFSGHQFPNYSSELNVNALLLGDSALYLCASSLQFDNEQFFGPGTRLTVL.

This chain joins TRBV30 and TRBJ1-5; 10 bases align to TRBD1. This CDR3 has 15 amino acids. The ends lost 5 bases at V and 4 bases at J; junction bases unmatched: 8. Germline V gene data show CDR1 as GTSNPN and CDR2 as SVGIG (reference sequence). DNA of the CDR3: TGTGCCTGGTCACCTGGGACAGGGGATAATCAGCCCCAGCATTTT. It encodes CAWSPGTGDNQPQHF.

The chain joins TRBV6-4 to TRBJ1-1, with D uncertain. Germline-derived CDR1 and CDR2 are MRHNA and SNTAGT. Trimming took off 3 bases at V and 5 bases at J, with 13 bases between the two ends. The length of the CDR3 is 14 residues. The CDR3 DNA reads TGTGCCAGCAGTGAGCTGGGTGGCGGTACTGAAGCTTTCTTT. Translation gives CASSELGGGTEAFF.

Points on this clone: The identical CDR3 is also encoded by other nucleotide sequences in the sample. This sequence joins TRBV14 and TRBJ1-1; 7 bases line up with TRBD1. The V and J ends lost 4 bases and 1 base, in that order; junction bases with no gene match: 0. Germline V lookup: CDR1 SGHDN, CDR2 FVKESK. This CDR3 has 13 amino acids. The CDR3 spells CASSRQGNTEAFF. The CDR3 bases are TGTGCCAGCAGCCGACAGGGGAACACTGAAGCTTTCTTT.

The V and J genes are TRBV28 and TRBJ1-2; TRBD1 agrees at 7 bases. J gave up 8 bases and V 6 bases, and 6 bases lay outside the gene matches. CDR1 MDHEN and CDR2 SYDVKM come from the germline V gene. CDR3 length: 12 amino acids. CDR3 in amino acids: CASRLGGAGYTF. The CDR3 bases are TGTGCCAGCAGACTAGGGGGCGCGGGCTACACCTTC.

DNA of the CDR3: TGTGCCAGCAGGCCCGGGGGGAACTATGGCTACACCTTC. It encodes CASRPGGNYGYTF. V gene TRBV6-5 combines with J gene TRBJ1-2; a possible D gene is TRBD1 (5 bases). CDR1 MNHEY and CDR2 SVGAGI come from the germline V gene. The CDR3 spans 13 residues. The V end was cut by 6 bases, the J end by 2 bases, with 10 bases between.

To note about this clone: At one boundary the junction diverges from the germline segment, which might be a read error. V and J are TRBV19 and TRBJ1-1, with unresolved D. Germline CDR1 and CDR2: LNHDA and SQIVND (reference sequence). CDR3 length: 13 amino acids. This chain's CDR3 is CASSNYPGTEAFF. The CDR3, as DNA: TGTGCCAGCAGTAATTACCCGGGGACTGAAGCTTTCTTT.

The gene calls are TRBV12-5 and TRBJ1-1, with D tentatively TRBD1 (6 bases). The CDR3 consists of 13 residues. The V gene lost 6 bases and the J gene lost 2 bases, with 10 bases spanning the gap. From germline, CDR1 is LGHNT and CDR2 FRNRAP. The CDR3 nucleotides read TGTGCTAGTGGAGCGGACAGAAACACTGAAGCTTTCTTT. This translates into CASGADRNTEAFF.

V gene TRBV6-5 combines with J gene TRBJ1-1, with 8 bases identical to TRBD1. Germline values: CDR1 MNHEY, CDR2 SVGAGI. This CDR3 is 14 amino acids long. The ends lost 7 bases at V and 1 base at J; junction bases unmatched: 5. For the CDR3, the DNA is TGTGCCAGCACCTACAGGGGGAAGAACACTGAAGCTTTCTTT. Protein: CASTYRGKNTEAFF.

This clone showed up just a few times. V and J are TRBV5-1 and TRBJ1-1, with D hard to call. Germline CDR1 is SGHRS and CDR2 is YFSETQ. V was pared by 0 bases and J by 4 bases, with 19 bases between. This CDR3 contains 17 residues. CDR3 amino acids: CASSLVLSKLEGTEAFF. The DNA of the CDR3 is TGCGCCAGCAGCTTGGTCTTAAGCAAACTTGAGGGCACTGAAGCTTTCTTT.

The V call is TRBV5-1, the J call TRBJ1-3; D might be TRBD1 (5 bases). The germline V gene has CDR1 SGHRS and CDR2 YFSETQ. CDR3 length: 18 residues. V was clipped by 0 bases and J by 0 bases, with 16 bases between them. CDR3 in DNA: TGCGCCAGCAGCTTGGAACCCCTCGGGGGGTACTCTGGAAACACCATATATTTT. It codes for CASSLEPLGGYSGNTIYF.

This sequence joins TRBV19 and TRBJ1-2; TRBD1 matches at 8 bases. V lost 6 bases to trimming and J lost 5 bases; unmatched junction nucleotides: 11. Germline CDR1 and CDR2: LNHDA and SQIVND (reference sequence). This CDR3 region has 15 residues. The CDR3 DNA reads TGTGCCAGTAGAGCCCTTCGGACAGGGATTTATGGCTACACCTTC. Protein: CASRALRTGIYGYTF. Together with reference TRBV19 and TRBJ1-2, the CDR3 gives the full variable domain: DGGITQSPKYLFRKEGQNVTLSCEQNLNHDAMYWYRQDPGQGLRLIYYSQIVNDFQKGDIAEGYSVSREKKESFPLTVTSAQKNPTAFYLCASRALRTGIYGYTFGSGTRLTVV.